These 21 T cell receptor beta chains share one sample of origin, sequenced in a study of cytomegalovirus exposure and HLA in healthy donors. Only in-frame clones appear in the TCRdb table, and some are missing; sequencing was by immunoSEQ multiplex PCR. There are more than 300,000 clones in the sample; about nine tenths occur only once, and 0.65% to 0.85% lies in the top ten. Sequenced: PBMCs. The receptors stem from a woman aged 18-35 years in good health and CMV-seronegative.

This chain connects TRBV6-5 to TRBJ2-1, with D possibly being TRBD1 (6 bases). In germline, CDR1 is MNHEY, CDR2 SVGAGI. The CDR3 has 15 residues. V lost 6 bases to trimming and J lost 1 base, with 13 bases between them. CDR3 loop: CASRLGTLSYNEQFF. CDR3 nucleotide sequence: TGTGCCAGCAGATTAGGGACACTTTCCTACAATGAGCAGTTCTTC.

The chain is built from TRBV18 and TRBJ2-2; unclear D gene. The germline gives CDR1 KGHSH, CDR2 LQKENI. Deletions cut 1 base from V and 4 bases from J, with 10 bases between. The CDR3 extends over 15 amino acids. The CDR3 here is CASSPLTPSTGELFF. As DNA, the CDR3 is TGTGCCAGCTCACCACTGACCCCTAGCACCGGGGAGCTGTTTTTT.

The CDR3 DNA is TGTGCCAGCAGCTTGGGGGACAGGGAAATCTATGGCTACACCTTC. As protein: CASSLGDREIYGYTF. The chain has TRBV5-4 and TRBJ1-2, with TRBD1 matching 9 bases. The CDR3 loop spans 15 amino acids. Germline V gene sequence: CDR1 SGHNT, CDR2 YYREEE (reference sequence). With V trimmed by 0 bases and J by 4 bases, 4 bases remained unmatched.

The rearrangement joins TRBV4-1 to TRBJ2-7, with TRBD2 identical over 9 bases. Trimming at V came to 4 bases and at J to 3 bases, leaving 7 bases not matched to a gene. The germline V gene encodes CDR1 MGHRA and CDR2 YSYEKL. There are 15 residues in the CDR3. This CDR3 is CASSLGGGGGYEQYF. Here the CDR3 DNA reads TGCGCCAGCAGCCTGGGCGGGGGGGGAGGCTACGAGCAGTACTTC.

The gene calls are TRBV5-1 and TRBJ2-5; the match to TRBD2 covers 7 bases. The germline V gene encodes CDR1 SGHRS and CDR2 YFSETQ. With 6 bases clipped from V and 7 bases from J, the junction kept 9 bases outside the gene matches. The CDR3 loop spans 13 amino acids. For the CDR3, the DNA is TGCGCCAGCACCCCGGCGGGGGAGGCGACCCAGTACTTC. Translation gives CASTPAGEATQYF.

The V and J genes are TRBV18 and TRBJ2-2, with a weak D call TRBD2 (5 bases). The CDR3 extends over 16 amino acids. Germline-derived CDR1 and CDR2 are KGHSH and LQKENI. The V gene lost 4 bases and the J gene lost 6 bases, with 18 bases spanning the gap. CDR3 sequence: CASSHSPGLGAGELFF. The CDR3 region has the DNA TGTGCCAGCTCACATTCACCGGGATTAGGAGCCGGGGAGCTGTTTTTT.

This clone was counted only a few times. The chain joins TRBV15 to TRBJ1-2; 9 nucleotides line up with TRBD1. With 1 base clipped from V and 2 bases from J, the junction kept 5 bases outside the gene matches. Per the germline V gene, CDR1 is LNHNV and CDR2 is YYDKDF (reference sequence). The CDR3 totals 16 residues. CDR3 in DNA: TGTGCCACCAGCAGAGCGGGACAGGGCCAGAACTATGGCTACACCTTC. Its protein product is CATSRAGQGQNYGYTF.

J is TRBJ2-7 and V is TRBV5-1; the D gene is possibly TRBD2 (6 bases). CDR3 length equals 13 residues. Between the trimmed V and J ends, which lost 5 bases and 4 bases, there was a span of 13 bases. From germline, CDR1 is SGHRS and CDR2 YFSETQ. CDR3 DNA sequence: TGCGCCAGCAGATGGGAGCGGGCTTACGAGCAGTACTTC. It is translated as CASRWERAYEQYF.

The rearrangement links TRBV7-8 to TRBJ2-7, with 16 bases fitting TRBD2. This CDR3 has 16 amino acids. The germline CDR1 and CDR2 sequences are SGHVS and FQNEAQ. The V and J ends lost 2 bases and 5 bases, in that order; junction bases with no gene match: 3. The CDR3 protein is CASSLSGTSGRDEQYF. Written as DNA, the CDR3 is TGTGCCAGCAGCTTATCGGGGACTAGCGGGAGGGACGAGCAGTACTTC.

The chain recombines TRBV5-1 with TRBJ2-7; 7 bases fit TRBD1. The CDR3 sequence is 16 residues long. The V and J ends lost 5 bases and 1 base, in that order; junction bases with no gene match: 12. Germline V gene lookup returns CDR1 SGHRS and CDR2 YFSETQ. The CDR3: CASSPGTAHPSYEQYF. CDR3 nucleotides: TGCGCCAGCAGTCCCGGGACAGCGCATCCTTCCTACGAGCAGTACTTC. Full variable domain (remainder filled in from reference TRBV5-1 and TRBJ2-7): KAGVTQTPRYLIKTRGQQVTLSCSPISGHRSVSWYQQTPGQGLQFLFEYFSETQRNKGNFPGRFSGRQFSNSRSEMNVSTLELGDSALYLCASSPGTAHPSYEQYFGPGTRLTVT.

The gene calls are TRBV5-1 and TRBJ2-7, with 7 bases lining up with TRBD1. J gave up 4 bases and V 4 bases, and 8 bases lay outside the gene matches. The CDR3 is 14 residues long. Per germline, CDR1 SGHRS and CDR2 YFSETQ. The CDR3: CASSRRDSVYEQYF. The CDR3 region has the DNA TGCGCCAGCAGCCGCAGGGACAGCGTTTACGAGCAGTACTTC. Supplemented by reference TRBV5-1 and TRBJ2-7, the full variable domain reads KAGVTQTPRYLIKTRGQQVTLSCSPISGHRSVSWYQQTPGQGLQFLFEYFSETQRNKGNFPGRFSGRQFSNSRSEMNVSTLELGDSALYLCASSRRDSVYEQYFGPGTRLTVT.

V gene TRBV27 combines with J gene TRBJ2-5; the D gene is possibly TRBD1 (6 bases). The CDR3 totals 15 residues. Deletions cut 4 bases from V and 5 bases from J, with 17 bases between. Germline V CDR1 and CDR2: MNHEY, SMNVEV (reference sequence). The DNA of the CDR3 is TGTGCCAGCAGTTCCCCGGCAGGGGTAGGGGAGACCCAGTACTTC. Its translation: CASSSPAGVGETQYF.

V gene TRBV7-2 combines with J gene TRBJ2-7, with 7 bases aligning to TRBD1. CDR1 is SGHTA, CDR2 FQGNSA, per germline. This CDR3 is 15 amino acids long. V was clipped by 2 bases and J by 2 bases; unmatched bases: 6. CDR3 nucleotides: TGTGCCAGCAGCTTAACCTGGGACAGAACCTACGAGCAGTACTTC. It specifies CASSLTWDRTYEQYF.

DNA for the CDR3: TGTGCCACCTCCCCAGGGGGCCACTCCTACGAGCAGTACTTC. This codes for CATSPGGHSYEQYF. The J gene is TRBJ2-7, the V gene TRBV6-4; 8 bases agree with TRBD1. The germline gives CDR1 MRHNA, CDR2 SNTAGT. The CDR3 length is 14 residues. V shed 10 bases and J 0 bases; nucleotides not matched to a gene: 8.

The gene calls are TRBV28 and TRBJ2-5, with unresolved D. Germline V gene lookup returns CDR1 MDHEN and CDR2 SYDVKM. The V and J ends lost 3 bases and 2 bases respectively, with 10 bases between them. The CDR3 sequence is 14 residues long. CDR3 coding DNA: TGTGCCAGCAGTTTCCCGGCGGTACAAGAGACCCAGTACTTC. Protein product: CASSFPAVQETQYF.

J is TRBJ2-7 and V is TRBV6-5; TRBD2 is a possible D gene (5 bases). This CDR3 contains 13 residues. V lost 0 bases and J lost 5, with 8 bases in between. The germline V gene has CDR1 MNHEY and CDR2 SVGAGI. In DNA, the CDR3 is TGTGCCAGCAGTTACTCCGGGCGGGACGAGCAGTACTTC. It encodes CASSYSGRDEQYF.

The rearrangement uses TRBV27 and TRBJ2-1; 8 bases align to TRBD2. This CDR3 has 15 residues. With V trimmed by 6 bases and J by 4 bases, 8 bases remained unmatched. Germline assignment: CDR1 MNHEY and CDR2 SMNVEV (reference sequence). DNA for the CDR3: TGTGCCAGCAGCACACTAGCGGAGGTGTACAATGAGCAGTTCTTC. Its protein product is CASSTLAEVYNEQFF.

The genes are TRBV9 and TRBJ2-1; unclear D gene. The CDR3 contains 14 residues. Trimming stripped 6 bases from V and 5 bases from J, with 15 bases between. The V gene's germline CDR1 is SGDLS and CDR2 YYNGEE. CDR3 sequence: CASTDFSTNNEQFF. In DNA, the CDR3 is TGTGCCAGCACCGATTTTAGTACCAACAATGAGCAGTTCTTC.

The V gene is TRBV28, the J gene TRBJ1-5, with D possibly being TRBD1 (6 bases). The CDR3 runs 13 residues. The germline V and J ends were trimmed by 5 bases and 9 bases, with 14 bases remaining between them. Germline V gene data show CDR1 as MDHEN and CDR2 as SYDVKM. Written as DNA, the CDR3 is TGTGCCAGCAGTGACCACAGGGAAAGGCCCCAGCATTTT. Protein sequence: CASSDHRERPQHF.

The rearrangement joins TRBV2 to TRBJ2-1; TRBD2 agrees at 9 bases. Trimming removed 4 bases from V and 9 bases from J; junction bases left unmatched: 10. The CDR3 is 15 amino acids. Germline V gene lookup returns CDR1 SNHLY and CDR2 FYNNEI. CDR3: CASSGRLAVPGEQFF. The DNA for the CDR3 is TGTGCCAGCAGTGGACGACTAGCGGTGCCAGGTGAGCAGTTCTTC.

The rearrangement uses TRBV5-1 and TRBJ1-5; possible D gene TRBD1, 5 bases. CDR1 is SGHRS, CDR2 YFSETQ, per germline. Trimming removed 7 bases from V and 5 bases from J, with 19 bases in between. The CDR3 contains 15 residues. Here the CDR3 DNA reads TGCGCCAGCTCTTTTATCGGGGGGAAGGATCAGCCCCAGCATTTT. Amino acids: CASSFIGGKDQPQHF.